This T cell receptor (beta chain) derives from a study of neoadjuvant nivolumab and ipilimumab in lung cancer. CDR3 length equals 14 residues. The V gene's germline CDR1 is MNHEY and CDR2 SMNVEV (reference sequence). The ends lost 6 bases at V and 2 bases at J; junction bases unmatched: 4. The repertoire was sequenced with immunoSEQ multiplex PCR; TCRdb's copy has only in-frame clones and lacks some. Of about 25,000 clones listed, 82% were seen once; the top ten hold 8.6%. The sequence came from an adult with non-small cell lung cancer. The chain uses TRBV27 and TRBJ2-7, with 10 bases fitting TRBD1. The source material was tumor tissue, sampled after neoadjuvant nivolumab, alone or with ipilimumab, at or shortly before surgery. The CDR3 spells CASRSDRGTYEQYF. The CDR3, as DNA: TGTGCCAGCAGATCGGACAGGGGGACCTACGAGCAGTACTTC.